This T cell receptor beta chain was recorded in a study of shared clonotypes between healthy human individuals (dated by TCRdb to 2020 to 2022). Notes on the research overall: The cohort comprised two women and a few men aged 18 to 49 years. For each donor, CD4 naive and CD4 memory were each given three plates, CD8 naive was given two plates, and CD8 memory was given one plate. To estimate repertoire size and how much clonotype sharing occurs between individuals, the study deeply sequenced the blood TCR repertoires of five healthy adults. To increase sequencing depth and limit assay-specific biases, different laboratories used diverse techniques to prepare libraries and sequence TCR repertoires. Per donor, leukapheresis produced somewhere between about 0.85 and 10 billion PBMCs. What the research found in general, with its limitations: Compared with non-shared clonotypes, the clonotypes found in all four sorted-subset donors had higher generation probabilities. Sampling was restricted to blood, and TCR repertoires in tissues likely differ from the TCR repertoires found in blood. Naive subsets generally had larger estimated clonotype richness than memory subsets. The small number of donors limited the genetic and exposure-history diversity represented. Pairwise subsampling led to the expectation that sequencing depth would affect the degree of clonotype sharing among donors. Incomplete sequencing was indicated by rarefaction of sorted-subset datasets, despite the large sequencing depth. When a few donors were compared, the shared fraction of clonotypes was about 5% for naive CD4, about 4% for naive CD8, about 2.4% for memory CD4, and approximately 0.4% for memory CD8.

The germline V gene (reference sequence) yields SGHNT for CDR1 and YYREEE for CDR2. Relative to germline, V is missing 4 bases and J is missing 2 bases, with 6 bases of the junction outside any gene match. The CDR3, from cysteine to phenylalanine, totals 15 residues. Only CDR3 DNA remains: 45 bases, in frame from the first base. As to this clone: The target of this receptor is not known. Base qualities are missing; no much larger clone stands one base away.

The donors were healthy, HIV-negative adults who had no recently reported acute infections or vaccinations. All donors were Caucasian adults living in Nashville, Tennessee, USA. CD4+ T cells were enriched by magnetic negative selection, after which naive cells were positively selected on CD45RA and the negative fraction was taken as the memory subset. Blood was obtained by leukapheresis, after which PBMCs were separated by Ficoll-Histopaque density gradient centrifugation and cryopreserved in liquid nitrogen vapor phase. Analytical flow cytometry was used to check the purity and quantity of each magnetically sorted T cell population. Genomic DNA was isolated from each sorted fraction and quantified by UV absorbance on a Nanodrop 2000c. Using the deep immunoSEQ assay, TCR CDR3 regions were amplified from genomic DNA by multiplex PCR. For each cell subset, the extracted genomic DNA was distributed evenly across all wells of several immunoSEQ 96-well plates, and each plate served as one replicate. Each replicate PCR for sorted subsets received approximately 220 ng genomic DNA, equal to 28,000 or so T cell genomes. The purified libraries were quantified using a Qubit 3.0 fluorometer, sized with a Bioanalyzer 2100, and then quantified again using the KAPA Library Quantification kit. Every immunoSEQ 96-well plate was sequenced on a dedicated single-read 150-cycle Illumina NextSeq 550 flow cell. In the authors' own workflow: Because the immunoSEQ output held only junctional sequences and lacked quality scores, the filtering could not match the filtering applied to full-length reads. To assign V/J genes and CDR3, sequences were annotated using PyIR, a Python wrapper for IgBLAST v1.9, with IMGT germline references. Reads were filtered out if the reads had weak V/J assignments (E-value above 1e-6), no CDR3, stop codons, out-of-frame junctions, or ambiguous translated residues. V3J clonotypes were defined as sequences sharing an identical inferred V gene, J gene, and CDR3 amino acid sequence. Percentage overlap between repertoires was computed as shared unique clonotypes divided by the size of the smaller repertoire. Richness of each repertoire was evaluated using RTK rarefaction, the Chao1 estimator, and Recon v2.1 estimates of unobserved clonotypes. Generation probabilities for all TCRbeta clonotypes obtained by the gDNA method from a handful of donors were computed using OLGA. This is the immuneACCESS table as TCRdb keeps it, with only in-frame sequences that have V and J called. A part of the clones is gone; compared with another copy, unresolved V genes explain less than half, and the rest is unexplained. V and J calls and clone size are copied from that table; D and trimming were computed from the DNA. The sample data list a few million clones, and 85% to 95% of these were observed just once. The ten largest clones represent around 0.14% of the sample.

Sequenced: naive CD4+ T cells sorted from blood. The cell subset or site label of this sample denotes: CD45RA+ positively selected. This sequence originates from a young man in good health. The rearrangement joined TRBV5-4 to TRBJ2-7; TRBD2 agrees with 10 junctional bases. The CDR3 corresponds to CASSQGLAPTYEQYF. Read as DNA, the sequence is TGTGCCAGCAGCCAGGGACTAGCGCCCACCTACGAGCAGTACTTC. With the portions outside the CDR3 filled from the reference TRBV5-4 and TRBJ2-7 genes, the complete variable region becomes ETGVTQSPTHLIKTRGQQVTLRCSSQSGHNTVSWYQQALGQGPQFIFQYYREEENGRGNFPPRFSGLQFPNYSSELNVNALELDDSALYLCASSQGLAPTYEQYFGPGTRLTVT.